This T cell receptor (beta chain) was observed in a study of blood T cell repertoires in COVID-19. Study processing details: From reference gene primer amplification, estimates of nucleated cell counts were derived. The protocol was immunoSEQ multiplex PCR, while the TCRdb copy is restricted to in-frame clones and leaves out a portion. V and J calls and clone size are given by that table; D and trimming were obtained from the DNA. The sample includes some 22,000 clones, approximately 83% of them seen just once. Germline values: CDR1 GTSNPN, CDR2 SVGIG (reference sequence). This CDR3 is built from 15 residues. Between the trimmed V and J ends, which lost 3 bases and 0 bases, there was a span of 13 bases.

The sequence was collected from a man between 65 and 80 years old with acute or convalescent COVID-19. The rearrangement uses TRBV30 and TRBJ2-3, with D possibly being TRBD2 (6 bases). The specimen was peripheral blood. CDR3 in DNA: TGTGCCTGGAGCCAACTAGCCGCTAGCACAGATACGCAGTATTTT. It is translated as CAWSQLAASTDTQYF.